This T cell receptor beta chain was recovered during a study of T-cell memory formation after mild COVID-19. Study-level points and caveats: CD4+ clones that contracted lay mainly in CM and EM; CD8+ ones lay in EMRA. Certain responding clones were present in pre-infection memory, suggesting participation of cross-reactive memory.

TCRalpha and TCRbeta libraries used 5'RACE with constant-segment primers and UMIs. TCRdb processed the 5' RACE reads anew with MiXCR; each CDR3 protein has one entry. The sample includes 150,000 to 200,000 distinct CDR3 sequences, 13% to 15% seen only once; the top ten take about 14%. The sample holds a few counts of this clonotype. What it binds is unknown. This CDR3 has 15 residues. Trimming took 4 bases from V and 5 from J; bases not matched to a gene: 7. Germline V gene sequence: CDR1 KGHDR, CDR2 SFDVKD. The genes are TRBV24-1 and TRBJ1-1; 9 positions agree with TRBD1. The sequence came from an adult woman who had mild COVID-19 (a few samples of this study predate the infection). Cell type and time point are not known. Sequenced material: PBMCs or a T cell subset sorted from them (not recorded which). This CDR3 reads CATSESTGGKTEAFF. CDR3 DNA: TGTGCCACCAGTGAGTCTACAGGGGGCAAAACTGAAGCTTTCTTT.